The T cell receptor beta chain under discussion was sequenced for a study of OX40 agonist ivuxolimab in advanced cancers. The overall study: The study gave patients intravenous ivuxolimab at 0.01 to 10 mg/kg every 2 weeks.

Some clones are missing from TCRdb's copy, which holds only in-frame ones; the method was immunoSEQ multiplex PCR. The sample holds roughly 79,000 clones; 85% to 95% are singletons and the top ten take approximately 10%. The timepoints at which blood was sampled were baseline, cycle 4 day 1, and cycle 7 day 1. Study-wide findings and caveats: Which antigen the expanded peripheral T cells recognized is unknown. Partial responders at 0.1-3.0 mg/kg showed near-lowest clonal expansion.

This CDR3 is built from 13 residues. The V end lost 1 base, the J end lost 2 bases, and 5 bases lay between the germline ends. The V gene's germline CDR1 is LGHNA and CDR2 YSLEER. Concerning this clone itself: Its antigen remains unknown.

The clonotype comes from an adult with an advanced solid tumor such as melanoma, head and neck, liver or kidney cancer. This chain joins TRBV4-3 and TRBJ1-1; D is unresolved. Sequenced material: CD4+ or CD8+ T cells sorted from blood, taken in a trial of the OX40 agonist ivuxolimab. The CDR3: CASSQGHNTEAFF. In DNA form, the CDR3 reads TGCGCCAGCAGCCAAGGACACAACACTGAAGCTTTCTTT.